This entry is about one T cell receptor beta chain. Its antigen remains unknown. This CDR3 comprises 14 residues. The V end lost 7 bases, the J end lost 4 bases, and 16 bases lay between the germline ends. Germline loops: CDR1 MNHEY, CDR2 SMNVEV (reference sequence). TCRdb re-called the reads with MiXCR, one entry per CDR3 protein. The sample lists about 900,000 distinct CDR3 sequences; roughly 30% were seen once. The record originates from a study of T cell repertoires in cytomegalovirus infection. Turning to the study itself: In the study, CMV epitopes included recently identified HLA-C-restricted and well-studied HLA-B-restricted ones. The public TCR beta signatures pointed to both CMV infection and matching HLA type. Findings and limits, study-wide: What dominated the ex vivo response were HLA-C-restricted CMV-specific TCR beta clonotypes. Summed frequency of shared TCR beta families picked out CMV carriers who also had the relevant HLA.

This specimen consisted of cultured CD8+ T cells from PBMCs, obtained from culture after CMV antigen stimulation. The receptor comes from a human donor in good health (CMV status not recorded). Some clones in this sample may be carry-over from other donors' samples. The chain employs TRBV27 and TRBJ1-2, with TRBD1 as a possible D gene (5 bases). The CDR3 nucleotides read TGTGCCAGCAAAGTGGGAGGGGAAGGCTATGGCTACACCTTC. Amino acids: CASKVGGEGYGYTF.